The sequence of this TCR beta chain was determined in a study of immune evolution from preneoplasia to lung adenocarcinoma. Study-wide results and limits: Compared with EGFR-mutant or double wild-type lesions, KRAS-mutant nodules were more clonal. Later-stage lesions appeared to have more T cells, more diversity, less clonality.

This clone was seen just once. Its antigen is not known. This table comes from immunoSEQ multiplex PCR, and its TCRdb copy is limited to in-frame clones, with some not included. Of under 7,500 clones listed, roughly 77% were seen once; the top ten hold 10% to 14%. Between the mid-2010s and the late 2010s, patients underwent resection in Japan or China. Two lung cancer pathologists independently confirmed each histologic diagnosis. CDR1 is LNHDA and CDR2 is SQIVND in the germline V gene (reference sequence). The CDR3 length is 15 residues. Trimming cost V 5 bases and J 0 bases, with 13 bases left between them.

Specimen: FFPE minimally invasive lung adenocarcinoma tissue. This receptor was obtained from a person in their sixties or seventies with lung adenocarcinoma. The chain uses TRBV19 and TRBJ1-1, with TRBD1 as a possible D gene (5 bases). The DNA for the CDR3 is TGTGCCAGTAGTTATACTCCGACAGTGAACACTGAAGCTTTCTTT. This gives the protein CASSYTPTVNTEAFF.